Each of the 32 T cell receptor beta chains below was sequenced from the same sample in a study of blood T cell repertoires in COVID-19. Using immunoSEQ multiplex PCR, the repertoire was profiled, and TCRdb retains in-frame clones only, with some absent. The sample lists under 300,000 clones, roughly 77% occurring once. Sample: peripheral blood. Source of these receptors: a woman aged 80 or older with acute or convalescent COVID-19.

As to this clone: A much more abundant neighbour one base away suggests this may be a read error. The same CDR3 arises from other DNA sequences in this sample as well. The chain carries TRBV7-9 and TRBJ1-5; D call uncertain. The CDR3 is 13 residues long. Germline V gene data show CDR1 as SEHNR and CDR2 as FQNEAQ (reference sequence). CDR3 bases: TGTGCTAGCAGCTTAGCCCCTAGAGGACCCCAGCATTTT. This codes for CASSLAPRGPQHF.

About this clone itself: This sample also contains other DNA sequences that code for the same CDR3. The chain employs TRBV6-5 and TRBJ1-1; D uncertain. Germline-derived CDR1 and CDR2 are MNHEY and SVGAGI. V was trimmed by 6 bases and J by 1 base, leaving 6 bases between them. CDR3 length: 12 amino acids. The CDR3 DNA reads as TGTGCCAGCAGACGGGGGAACACTGAAGCTTTCTTT. Protein: CASRRGNTEAFF.

The chain employs TRBV6-6 and TRBJ1-1; D might be TRBD1 (5 bases). This CDR3 has 15 residues. The germline V gene has CDR1 MNHNY and CDR2 SVGAGI (reference sequence). Trimming cost V 0 bases and J 5 bases, with 13 bases left between them. Written as DNA, the CDR3 is TGTGCCAGCAGTTACTCGATAGGGGTGGGGACTGAAGCTTTCTTT. Translation gives CASSYSIGVGTEAFF.

The chain recombines TRBV4-3 with TRBJ1-2; 7 bases match TRBD1. Germline V gene lookup returns CDR1 LGHNA and CDR2 YSLEER. The CDR3 totals 14 residues. Losses at the gene ends were 3 bases for V and 8 bases for J; bases not matched to a gene: 9. The CDR3 nucleotides read TGCGCCAGCAGCCATGACCCCCAGGGGGGAGGCTACACCTTC. It codes for CASSHDPQGGGYTF.

The chain combines TRBV2 with TRBJ2-7; perhaps TRBD2 as D (7 bases). Germline-derived CDR1 and CDR2 are SNHLY and FYNNEI. CDR3 size: 15 residues. The V end lost 7 bases, the J end lost 3 bases, and 19 bases lay between the germline ends. CDR3 in amino acids: CASTTGRGALYEQYF. CDR3 DNA sequence: TGTGCCAGCACCACGGGGAGGGGGGCCCTCTACGAGCAGTACTTC.

The chain has TRBV10-3 and TRBJ2-1, with 10 bases identical to TRBD2. The CDR3 has 14 residues. V trimming: 8 bases; J trimming: 6 bases; junction bases outside the gene matches: 7. Germline values: CDR1 ENHRY, CDR2 SYGVKD. The chain's CDR3 is CAIASSSGSNEQFF. As DNA, the CDR3 is TGTGCCATCGCGAGCTCTAGCGGGAGCAATGAGCAGTTCTTC.

The V gene is TRBV5-1, the J gene TRBJ1-2, with TRBD1 identical over 9 bases. V trimming: 0 bases; J trimming: 2 bases; junction bases outside the gene matches: 5. CDR3 length: 16 residues. The germline V gene encodes CDR1 SGHRS and CDR2 YFSETQ. CDR3 coding DNA: TGCGCCAGCAGCTTGGAGGGACAGGGCCCCAACTATGGCTACACCTTC. It yields the protein CASSLEGQGPNYGYTF.

V is TRBV29-1 and J is TRBJ2-5, with 11 bases lining up with TRBD2. The CDR3 covers 13 residues. The germline V gene has CDR1 SQVTM and CDR2 ANQGSEA. V lost 7 bases to trimming and J lost 4 bases; unmatched junction nucleotides: 5. CDR3 loop: CSALSGRAETQYF. In DNA, the CDR3 is TGCAGCGCCCTTAGCGGGAGGGCAGAGACCCAGTACTTC.

This clone was picked up one time. V usage is TRBV19 and J usage is TRBJ1-5, with a possible D match to TRBD1 (5 bases). Trimming stripped 3 bases from V and 1 base from J, with 13 bases between. The CDR3 covers 16 residues. Germline V gene sequence: CDR1 LNHDA, CDR2 SQIVND (reference sequence). The CDR3 nucleotides are TGTGCCAGTAGTATCGGGGGGGGAGGAAGCAATCAGCCCCAGCATTTT. This encodes CASSIGGGGSNQPQHF.

This rearrangement joins TRBV3-1 (or the pseudogene TRBV3-2) to TRBJ1-6; a weak D match, TRBD1 (6 bases). The germline CDR1 and CDR2 sequences are LGHDT and YNNKEL (reference sequence). The CDR3 is 14 amino acids. Deletions cut 6 bases from V and 7 bases from J, with 13 bases between. CDR3 in DNA: TGTGCCAGCAGTCTACCGGGGGGCAATTCACCCCTCCACTTT. Encoded protein: CASSLPGGNSPLHF.

This chain links TRBV30 with TRBJ2-5; no reliable D call. Germline lookup yields CDR1 GTSNPN and CDR2 SVGIG (reference sequence). Trimming cost V 0 bases and J 4 bases, with 6 bases left between them. This CDR3 has 12 residues. CDR3 sequence: CAWSVQIETQYF. The CDR3 bases are TGTGCCTGGAGTGTACAGATAGAGACCCAGTACTTC.

The chain couples TRBV6-5 to TRBJ1-3; D is unclear. The CDR3 has 14 amino acids. Germline CDR1 and CDR2: MNHEY and SVGAGI. Trimming pared 6 bases from V and 4 bases from J, leaving 13 bases between. The CDR3 loop is CASRSPGGGNTIYF. The CDR3 DNA is TGTGCCAGCAGGTCCCCGGGAGGCGGAAACACCATATATTTT.

This rearrangement joins TRBV5-4 to TRBJ2-3, with TRBD2 matching over 8 bases. The V segment lost 2 bases and the J segment 2 bases; nucleotides outside the gene matches: 1. The CDR3 is 14 amino acids. Looked up from germline, CDR1 is SGHNT and CDR2 is YYREEE (reference sequence). CDR3: CASSLAGATDTQYF. The CDR3 DNA follows: TGTGCCAGCAGCTTAGCGGGAGCCACAGATACGCAGTATTTT.

The chain uses TRBV10-1 and TRBJ2-7; D not certain. Germline assignment: CDR1 WNHNN and CDR2 SYGVQD (reference sequence). Trimming shortened V by 0 bases and J by 0 bases, and 6 bases separated the two germline ends. This CDR3 is built from 14 residues. CDR3 bases: TGCGCCAGCAGTGAGTCCCGGTACTCCTACGAGCAGTACTTC. Translated: CASSESRYSYEQYF.

Remarks on this clone: Different DNA sequences within this sample yield the same CDR3. The chain employs TRBV6-1 and TRBJ1-1; D might be TRBD1 (5 bases). Germline-derived CDR1 and CDR2 are MNHNS and SASEGT. V was shortened by 3 bases and J by 5 bases, with 7 bases between the two germline ends. This CDR3 has 12 amino acids. The CDR3 is CASSDRQTEAFF. The DNA of the CDR3 is TGTGCCAGCAGTGATAGACAGACTGAAGCTTTCTTT.

The V call is TRBV5-1, the J call TRBJ1-3; the match to TRBD1 covers 10 bases. Germline assignment: CDR1 SGHRS and CDR2 YFSETQ. V gave up 2 bases and J gave up 2 bases; unmatched junction bases: 10. The CDR3 spans 18 residues. This chain's CDR3 is CASSLYLGTGVTGNTIYF. In DNA form, the CDR3 reads TGCGCCAGCAGCTTATACCTCGGGACAGGGGTGACTGGAAACACCATATATTTT.

The chain carries TRBV12-1 and TRBJ2-1; the D segment call TRBD1 is taken from the table without a DNA check. TRBV12-1 is a pseudogene segment. This CDR3 is built from 18 residues. The CDR3 DNA sequence: TGTGCCAGCAGCTTTGCTTGCCTCGGGACACGATCCTACAATGAGCAGTTCTTC. Protein: CASSFACLGTRSYNEQFF.

The chain joins TRBV19 to TRBJ2-5; 8 positions agree with TRBD2. Unmatched junction bases numbered 8, after V lost 3 bases and J lost 2 bases. The V gene's germline CDR1 is LNHDA and CDR2 SQIVND (reference sequence). The CDR3 consists of 16 residues. The CDR3 region is CASSISLAGGQETQYF. The CDR3 DNA is TGTGCCAGTAGTATCTCTCTGGCGGGGGGACAAGAGACCCAGTACTTC.

The chain couples TRBV6-1 to TRBJ1-2; D is perhaps TRBD1 (5 bases). Trimming removed 0 bases from V and 8 bases from J, with 22 bases in between. Per germline, CDR1 MNHNS and CDR2 SASEGT. This CDR3 comprises 17 residues. The CDR3 sequence: CASSEAVSRQGESGYTF. The DNA for the CDR3 is TGTGCCAGCAGTGAAGCAGTAAGTCGGCAGGGTGAAAGCGGCTACACCTTC.

This chain connects TRBV5-1 to TRBJ2-1, with 11 bases matching TRBD2. V lost 4 bases, J lost 9 bases, and 9 bases stayed unmatched. The CDR3 runs 15 residues. Per germline, CDR1 SGHRS and CDR2 YFSETQ. CDR3 region: CASSQALAGESEQFF. The CDR3 coding sequence is TGCGCCAGCAGCCAGGCACTAGCGGGAGAGTCTGAGCAGTTCTTC.

This clone has a single count. This chain connects TRBV6-5 to TRBJ1-2; D might be TRBD1 (6 bases). Between the trimmed V and J ends, which lost 8 bases and 2 bases, there was a span of 12 bases. The CDR3 totals 13 residues. Per germline, CDR1 MNHEY and CDR2 SVGAGI. In DNA form, the CDR3 reads TGTGCCAGCTCCGGGACATCAAACTATGGCTACACCTTC. Residues: CASSGTSNYGYTF.

This chain joins TRBV18 and TRBJ1-1, with D perhaps matching TRBD1 (5 bases). Germline V lookup: CDR1 KGHSH, CDR2 LQKENI. The CDR3 covers 14 residues. Trimming removed 5 bases at V and 4 bases at J, with 14 bases between. CDR3: CASSDQGGVTEAFF. The CDR3 coding sequence is TGTGCCAGCTCAGATCAGGGCGGTGTCACTGAAGCTTTCTTT.

This clone was picked up a small number of times. The chain is built from TRBV9 and TRBJ2-1; 7 bases match TRBD1. The J segment lost 3 bases and the V segment lost 0 bases, leaving 3 bases of the junction unmatched. CDR1 is SGDLS and CDR2 is YYNGEE in the germline V gene. The CDR3 spans 15 residues. This CDR3 is CASSVEGQLYNEQFF. The DNA of the CDR3 is TGTGCCAGCAGCGTAGAGGGACAGCTCTACAATGAGCAGTTCTTC.

The rearrangement uses TRBV18 and TRBJ2-1, with a weak D call TRBD2 (5 bases). The CDR3 length is 14 residues. V was clipped by 4 bases and J by 10 bases, with 17 bases between them. Germline V gene sequence: CDR1 KGHSH, CDR2 LQKENI. This CDR3 reads CASSRPSGLLEQFF. The CDR3 region has the DNA TGTGCCAGCTCACGTCCGTCGGGGTTACTCGAGCAGTTCTTC.

This chain joins TRBV5-1 and TRBJ2-7, with a tentative D call TRBD1 (6 bases). This CDR3 contains 14 residues. V lost 4 bases, J lost 3 bases, and 14 bases lay in between. The germline gives CDR1 SGHRS, CDR2 YFSETQ. The CDR3 nucleotides are TGCGCCAGCAGCACCGGACAGCCCAACTACGAGCAGTACTTC. Its translation is CASSTGQPNYEQYF. Based on the CDR3 plus reference TRBV5-1 and TRBJ2-7, the full variable domain is KAGVTQTPRYLIKTRGQQVTLSCSPISGHRSVSWYQQTPGQGLQFLFEYFSETQRNKGNFPGRFSGRQFSNSRSEMNVSTLELGDSALYLCASSTGQPNYEQYFGPGTRLTVT.

The V gene is TRBV21-1, the J gene TRBJ1-6. TRBV21-1 counts as a pseudogene. This CDR3 spans 17 amino acids. CDR3 DNA sequence: TGTGCCCCCCAAAGAAGGAGGGCAAGCTCCTATAATTCACCCCTCCACTTT. Protein: CAPQRRRASSYNSPLHF.

In regard to this clone: This probably arose from a read error, given a far larger clone one base away. The chain uses TRBV5-1 and TRBJ1-6, with a weak D call TRBD1 (6 bases). V was cut by 2 bases and J by 5 bases, with 8 bases left in between. CDR1 and CDR2 from the germline V gene are SGHRS and YFSETQ. The CDR3 is made up of 14 amino acids. CDR3 sequence: CASSLNRDNSPLHF. CDR3 bases: TGCGCCAGCAGCTTAAACAGGGATAATTCACCCCTCCACTTT.

The chain employs TRBV19 and TRBJ2-1, with D perhaps TRBD2 (7 bases). The CDR3 has 15 residues. Trimming took off 6 bases at V and 4 bases at J, with 16 bases between the two ends. CDR1 and CDR2 from the germline V gene are LNHDA and SQIVND (reference sequence). This chain's CDR3 is CASSHLEGGYNEQFF. In nucleotides, the CDR3 is TGTGCCAGTAGCCACTTGGAGGGGGGGTACAATGAGCAGTTCTTC.

The V and J genes are TRBV15 and TRBJ1-4; D gene uncertain. The CDR3 consists of 16 residues. Trimming removed 1 base from V and 0 bases from J, with 9 bases in between. The germline CDR1 and CDR2 sequences are LNHNV and YYDKDF (reference sequence). The CDR3 spells CATSRGELATNEKLFF. CDR3 in DNA: TGTGCCACCAGCAGAGGGGAGCTTGCAACTAATGAAAAACTGTTTTTT.

V gene TRBV5-4 combines with J gene TRBJ2-3, with 11 bases lining up with TRBD2. The junction had 3 bases not matched to a gene; V was cut back by 3 bases and J by 3 bases. The CDR3 has 15 amino acids. The V gene's germline CDR1 is SGHNT and CDR2 YYREEE (reference sequence). The CDR3: CASSSGLADTDTQYF. CDR3 DNA sequence: TGTGCCAGCAGCTCGGGACTAGCGGATACAGATACGCAGTATTTT. Combining the CDR3 with reference TRBV5-4 and TRBJ2-3 gives the whole variable domain ETGVTQSPTHLIKTRGQQVTLRCSSQSGHNTVSWYQQALGQGPQFIFQYYREEENGRGNFPPRFSGLQFPNYSSELNVNALELDDSALYLCASSSGLADTDTQYFGPGTRLTVL.

This clone was detected a few times. The V and J genes are TRBV5-6 and TRBJ1-1; no definite D call. The germline V and J ends were trimmed by 2 bases and 1 base, with 9 bases remaining between them. The germline gives CDR1 SGHDT, CDR2 YYEEEE. The CDR3 length is 14 residues. CDR3 sequence reads: CASSFRIPNTEAFF. In nucleotides, the CDR3 is TGTGCCAGCAGCTTTAGAATTCCGAACACTGAAGCTTTCTTT.

In DNA form, the CDR3 reads TGTGCCAGCAGTTACTCGACGGGGGTCCAGAACACTGAAGCTTTCTTT. Protein product: CASSYSTGVQNTEAFF. The chain carries TRBV6-5 and TRBJ1-1, with TRBD1 as a possible D gene (5 bases). The V gene's germline CDR1 is MNHEY and CDR2 SVGAGI. There are 16 residues in the CDR3. V lost 0 bases, J lost 1 base, and 12 bases lay in between.